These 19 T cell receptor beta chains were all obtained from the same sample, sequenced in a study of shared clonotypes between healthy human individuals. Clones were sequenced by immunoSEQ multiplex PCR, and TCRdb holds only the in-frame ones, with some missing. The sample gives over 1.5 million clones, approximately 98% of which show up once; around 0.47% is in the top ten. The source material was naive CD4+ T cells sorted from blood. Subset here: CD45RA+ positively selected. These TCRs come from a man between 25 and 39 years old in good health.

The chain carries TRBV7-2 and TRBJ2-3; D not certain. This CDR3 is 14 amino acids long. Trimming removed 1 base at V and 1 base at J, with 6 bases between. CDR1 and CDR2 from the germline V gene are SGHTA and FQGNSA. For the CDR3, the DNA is TGTGCCAGCAGCTTAGGCCCTCGCACAGATACGCAGTATTTT. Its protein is CASSLGPRTDTQYF.

This CDR3 reads CASRRTSSGEQFF. The CDR3 DNA sequence: TGTGCCAGCAGGCGCACTAGCTCCGGTGAGCAGTTCTTC. The chain employs TRBV27 and TRBJ2-1; tentative D call: TRBD2 (6 bases). Germline V gene lookup returns CDR1 MNHEY and CDR2 SMNVEV (reference sequence). The CDR3 totals 13 residues. Trimming removed 6 bases from V and 9 bases from J, with 15 bases in between.

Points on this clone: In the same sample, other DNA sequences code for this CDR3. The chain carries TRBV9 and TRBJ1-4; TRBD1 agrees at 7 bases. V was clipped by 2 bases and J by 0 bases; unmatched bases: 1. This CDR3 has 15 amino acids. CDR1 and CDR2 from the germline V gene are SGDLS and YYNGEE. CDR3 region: CASSVTGATNEKLFF. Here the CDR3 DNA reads TGTGCCAGCAGCGTTACAGGGGCAACTAATGAAAAACTGTTTTTT. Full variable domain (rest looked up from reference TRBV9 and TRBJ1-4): DSGVTQTPKHLITATGQRVTLRCSPRSGDLSVYWYQQSLDQGLQFLIQYYNGEERAKGNILERFSAQQFPDLHSELNLSSLELGDSALYFCASSVTGATNEKLFFGSGTQLSVL.

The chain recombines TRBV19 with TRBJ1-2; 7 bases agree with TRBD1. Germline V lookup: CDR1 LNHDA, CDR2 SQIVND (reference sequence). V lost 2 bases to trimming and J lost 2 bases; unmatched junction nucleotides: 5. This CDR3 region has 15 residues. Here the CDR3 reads CASSIPDRLNYGYTF. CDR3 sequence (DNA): TGTGCCAGTAGTATACCGGACAGGCTAAACTATGGCTACACCTTC.

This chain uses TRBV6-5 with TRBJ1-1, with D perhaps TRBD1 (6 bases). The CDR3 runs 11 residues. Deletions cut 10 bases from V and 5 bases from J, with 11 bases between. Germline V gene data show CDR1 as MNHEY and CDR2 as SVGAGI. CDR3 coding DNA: TGTGCCACAGGGAGGGGGACTGAAGCTTTCTTT. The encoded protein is CATGRGTEAFF.

CDR3 nucleotide sequence: TGTGCCAGCGCACGGACAGGGCTGGAAGAGCAGTACTTC. Protein sequence: CASARTGLEEQYF. The J gene is TRBJ2-5, the V gene TRBV9, with 8 positions matching TRBD1. Unmatched junction bases numbered 13, after V lost 7 bases and J lost 11 bases. Germline CDR1 SGDLS, CDR2 YYNGEE. The CDR3 runs 13 residues.

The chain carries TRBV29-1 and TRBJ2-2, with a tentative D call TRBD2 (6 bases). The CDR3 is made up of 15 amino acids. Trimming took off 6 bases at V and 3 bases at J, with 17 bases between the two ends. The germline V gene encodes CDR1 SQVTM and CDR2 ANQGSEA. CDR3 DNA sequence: TGCAGCGTGATAGGGTCGCGGGGCGACACCGGGGAGCTGTTTTTT. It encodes CSVIGSRGDTGELFF.

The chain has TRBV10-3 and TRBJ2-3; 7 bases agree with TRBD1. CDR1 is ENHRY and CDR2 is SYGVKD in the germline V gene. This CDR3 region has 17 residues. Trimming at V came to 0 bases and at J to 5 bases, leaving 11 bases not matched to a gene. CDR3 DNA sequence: TGTGCCATCAGTGAGTCGTTAGGGGGCCTTTCCCTAGATACGCAGTATTTT. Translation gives CAISESLGGLSLDTQYF.

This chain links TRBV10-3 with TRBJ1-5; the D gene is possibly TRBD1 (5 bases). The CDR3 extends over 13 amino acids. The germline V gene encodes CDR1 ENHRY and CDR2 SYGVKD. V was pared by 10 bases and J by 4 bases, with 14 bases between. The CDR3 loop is CASSRDLNQPQHF. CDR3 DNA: TGTGCCAGTAGCCGGGACTTAAATCAGCCCCAGCATTTT.

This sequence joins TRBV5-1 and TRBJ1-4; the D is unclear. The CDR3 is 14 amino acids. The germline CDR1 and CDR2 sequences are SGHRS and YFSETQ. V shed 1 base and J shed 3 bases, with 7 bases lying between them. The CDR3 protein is CASSLSTSNEKLFF. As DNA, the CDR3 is TGCGCCAGCAGCTTGAGTACTTCTAATGAAAAACTGTTTTTT.

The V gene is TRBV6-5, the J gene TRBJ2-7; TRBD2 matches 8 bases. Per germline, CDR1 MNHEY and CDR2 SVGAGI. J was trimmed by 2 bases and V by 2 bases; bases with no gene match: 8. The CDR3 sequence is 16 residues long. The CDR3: CASSYPTSGKTYEQYF. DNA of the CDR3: TGTGCCAGCAGTTACCCAACTAGCGGCAAGACCTACGAGCAGTACTTC.

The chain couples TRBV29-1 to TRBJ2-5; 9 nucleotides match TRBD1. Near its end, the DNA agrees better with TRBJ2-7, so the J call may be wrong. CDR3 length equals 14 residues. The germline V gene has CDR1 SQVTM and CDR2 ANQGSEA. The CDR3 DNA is TGCAGCGCTCAATCGGGACAGGGATCCTACGAGCAGTACTTC. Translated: CSAQSGQGSYEQYF.

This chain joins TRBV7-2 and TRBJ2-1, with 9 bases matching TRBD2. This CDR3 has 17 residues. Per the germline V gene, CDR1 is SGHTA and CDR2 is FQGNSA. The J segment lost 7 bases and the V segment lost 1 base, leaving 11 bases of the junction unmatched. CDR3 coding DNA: TGTGCCAGCAGCTTAGGATCGGGGGCGGGAGGGCCAAATGAGCAGTTCTTC. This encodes CASSLGSGAGGPNEQFF.

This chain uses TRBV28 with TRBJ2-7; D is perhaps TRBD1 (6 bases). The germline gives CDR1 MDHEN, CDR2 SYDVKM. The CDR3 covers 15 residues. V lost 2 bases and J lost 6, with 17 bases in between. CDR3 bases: TGTGCCAGCAGTTTAACAGGGATAAGAAATCGCGAGCAGTACTTC. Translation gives CASSLTGIRNREQYF.

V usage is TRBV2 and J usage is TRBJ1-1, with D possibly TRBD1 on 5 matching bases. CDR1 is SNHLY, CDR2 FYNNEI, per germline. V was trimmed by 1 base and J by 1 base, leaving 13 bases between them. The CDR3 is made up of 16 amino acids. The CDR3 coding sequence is TGTGCCAGCAGTGAAGTCCGCGCAGGGACGAACACTGAAGCTTTCTTT. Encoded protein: CASSEVRAGTNTEAFF.

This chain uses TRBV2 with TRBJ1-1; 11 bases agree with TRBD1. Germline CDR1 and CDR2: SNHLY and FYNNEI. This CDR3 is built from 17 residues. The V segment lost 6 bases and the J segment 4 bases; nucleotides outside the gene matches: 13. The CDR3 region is CASRRYSTGTGGTEAFF. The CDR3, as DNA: TGTGCCAGCAGACGTTACTCTACCGGGACAGGGGGCACTGAAGCTTTCTTT.

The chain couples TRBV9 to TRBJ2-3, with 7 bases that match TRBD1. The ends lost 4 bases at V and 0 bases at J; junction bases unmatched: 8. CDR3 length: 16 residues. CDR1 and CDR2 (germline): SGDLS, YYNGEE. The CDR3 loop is CASSPQQGVSTDTQYF. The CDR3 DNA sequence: TGTGCCAGCAGCCCACAGCAGGGGGTTAGCACAGATACGCAGTATTTT. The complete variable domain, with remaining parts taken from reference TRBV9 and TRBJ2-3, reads DSGVTQTPKHLITATGQRVTLRCSPRSGDLSVYWYQQSLDQGLQFLIQYYNGEERAKGNILERFSAQQFPDLHSELNLSSLELGDSALYFCASSPQQGVSTDTQYFGPGTRLTVL.

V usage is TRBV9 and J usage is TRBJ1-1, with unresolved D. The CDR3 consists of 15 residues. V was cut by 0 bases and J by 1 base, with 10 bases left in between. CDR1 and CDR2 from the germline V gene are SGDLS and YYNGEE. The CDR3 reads CASSVGPRTNTEAFF. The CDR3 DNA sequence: TGTGCCAGCAGCGTAGGACCCCGAACGAACACTGAAGCTTTCTTT.

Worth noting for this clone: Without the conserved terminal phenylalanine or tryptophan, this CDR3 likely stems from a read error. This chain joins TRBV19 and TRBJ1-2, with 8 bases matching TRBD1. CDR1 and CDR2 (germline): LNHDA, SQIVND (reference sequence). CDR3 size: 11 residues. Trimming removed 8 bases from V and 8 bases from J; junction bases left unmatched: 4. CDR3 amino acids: CASRTGRGYTL. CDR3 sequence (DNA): TGTGCCAGTCGGACAGGGCGAGGCTACACCCTC.